Below, 30 T cell receptor beta chains from the same sample are listed, as sequenced in a study of CD8 T cells in ankylosing spondylitis. TCRdb re-derived calls from the 5' RACE reads in MiXCR, one entry per CDR3 protein. The sample includes roughly 30,000 distinct CDR3 sequences, less than 40% of them seen just once. Sequencing was carried out using synovial fluid, either unsorted or a sorted T cell fraction (not recorded which). The receptors were gathered from a male donor with ankylosing spondylitis.

V gene TRBV7-9 combines with J gene TRBJ1-2; no definite D call. Trimming pared 1 base from V and 4 bases from J, leaving 10 bases between. The length of the CDR3 is 14 residues. CDR1 and CDR2 (germline): SEHNR, FQNEAQ (reference sequence). The DNA for the CDR3 is TGTGCCAGCAGCTTAGTAATCGCCCGCTATGGCTACACCTTC. Its translation is CASSLVIARYGYTF.

The V call is TRBV13, the J call TRBJ2-1, with D maybe TRBD1 (6 bases). Germline loops: CDR1 PRHDT, CDR2 FYEKMQ (reference sequence). This CDR3 has 15 amino acids. Trimming cost V 2 bases and J 7 bases, with 15 bases left between them. The CDR3 spells CASSLRGLGGNEQFF. The CDR3 bases are TGTGCCAGCAGCTTACGCGGTCTAGGGGGAAATGAGCAGTTCTTC.

The CDR3 is CASNKPDRVGYEQYF. The CDR3 DNA sequence: TGTGCCAGCAATAAACCGGACAGGGTGGGCTACGAGCAGTACTTC. The chain joins TRBV2 to TRBJ2-7; TRBD1 matches 8 bases. CDR3 size: 15 residues. The V and J ends lost 7 bases and 3 bases, in that order; junction bases with no gene match: 11. Germline values: CDR1 SNHLY, CDR2 FYNNEI.

The chain combines TRBV13 with TRBJ2-3, with 8 bases that match TRBD1. The CDR3 runs to 18 residues. Trimming removed 1 base from V and 2 bases from J; junction bases left unmatched: 11. Germline CDR1 is PRHDT and CDR2 is FYEKMQ (reference sequence). The CDR3 spells CASSLDGPGGGTTDTQYF. For the CDR3, the DNA is TGTGCCAGCAGCTTAGATGGCCCAGGGGGCGGGACCACAGATACGCAGTATTTT.

J is TRBJ1-1 and V is TRBV7-9; a weak D match, TRBD1 (6 bases). CDR1 is SEHNR and CDR2 is FQNEAQ in the germline V gene (reference sequence). CDR3 length equals 13 residues. V gave up 5 bases and J gave up 7 bases, with 14 bases separating them. The CDR3 bases are TGTGCCAGCAGCCCGGGGGCCGACATTGAAGCTTTCTTT. Translation: CASSPGADIEAFF. The full variable domain, with the rest looked up from reference TRBV7-9 and TRBJ1-1, is DTGVSQNPRHKITKRGQNVTFRCDPISEHNRLYWYRQTLGQGPEFLTYFQNEAQLEKSRLLSDRFSAERPKGSFSTLEIQRTEQGDSAMYLCASSPGADIEAFFGQGTRLTVV.

This chain joins TRBV24-1 and TRBJ2-1; TRBD2 is a possible D gene (6 bases). The germline V and J ends were trimmed by 5 bases and 4 bases, with 11 bases remaining between them. The CDR3 contains 14 residues. Germline V gives CDR1 KGHDR, CDR2 SFDVKD. DNA of the CDR3: TGTGCCACCAGTGGGAGCGGGTTTTACAATGAGCAGTTCTTC. Amino acid sequence: CATSGSGFYNEQFF.

The rearrangement uses TRBV4-2 and TRBJ1-1; no clear D gene. The CDR3 runs to 16 residues. The germline V gene has CDR1 LGHNA and CDR2 YNFKEQ. Trimming took off 5 bases at V and 3 bases at J, with 19 bases between the two ends. Here the CDR3 DNA reads TGTGCCAGCAGCTACGTCGAGCGGGAGTTCGACACTGAAGCTTTCTTT. Translation: CASSYVEREFDTEAFF.

This clonotype was seen more than once but under ten times. The chain employs TRBV9 and TRBJ2-7; D may be TRBD2 (6 bases). CDR1 SGDLS and CDR2 YYNGEE come from the germline V gene. V shed 4 bases and J shed 7 bases, with 24 bases lying between them. CDR3 length equals 16 residues. This CDR3 reads CASSPLGSALTSEQYF. In DNA form, the CDR3 reads TGTGCCAGCAGCCCGCTCGGGAGCGCCTTGACATCGGAGCAGTACTTC.

This chain uses TRBV18 with TRBJ2-3, with TRBD1 matching 7 bases. Germline trimming cut 2 bases from V and 2 bases from J; bases unmatched to any gene: 10. The CDR3 covers 17 residues. The germline V gene has CDR1 KGHSH and CDR2 LQKENI. CDR3 nucleotide sequence: TGTGCCAGCTCACCAGACAGGGAAGCCATATTCACAGATACGCAGTATTTT. Protein: CASSPDREAIFTDTQYF.

In this sample, this clonotype turned up many times. This chain links TRBV10-3 with TRBJ2-4, with TRBD2 matching over 11 bases. Per germline, CDR1 ENHRY and CDR2 SYGVKD. V lost 3 bases and J lost 3; bases outside the gene matches: 10. CDR3 length equals 18 residues. CDR3 region: CAISDTSGSNWGKNIQYF. DNA for the CDR3: TGTGCCATCAGTGATACTAGCGGGAGTAATTGGGGCAAAAACATTCAGTACTTC.

The sample holds many counts of this clonotype. The rearrangement uses TRBV7-2 and TRBJ1-3; D unresolved. CDR3 length: 14 residues. V was clipped by 1 base and J by 6 bases, with 10 bases between them. Per the germline V gene, CDR1 is SGHTA and CDR2 is FQGNSA. The CDR3 spells CASSLVGRENTIYF. The DNA of the CDR3 is TGTGCCAGCAGCTTAGTAGGACGGGAAAACACCATATATTTT. Supplemented by reference TRBV7-2 and TRBJ1-3, the full variable domain reads GAGVSQSPSNKVTEKGKDVELRCDPISGHTALYWYRQSLGQGLEFLIYFQGNSAPDKSGLPSDRFSAERTGGSVSTLTIQRTQQEDSAVYLCASSLVGRENTIYFGEGSWLTVV.

The chain joins TRBV5-4 to TRBJ1-1; D uncertain. Trimming shortened V by 4 bases and J by 4 bases, and 11 bases separated the two germline ends. The CDR3 contains 13 residues. Germline values: CDR1 SGHNT, CDR2 YYREEE (reference sequence). The CDR3 region is CASSPEVATEAFF. The CDR3 region has the DNA TGTGCCAGCAGCCCCGAAGTCGCCACTGAAGCTTTCTTT.

This clonotype was counted between two and nine times. The chain has TRBV12-3 or TRBV12-4 and TRBJ2-7; D might be TRBD1 or TRBD2, each matching 5 bases. V was clipped by 7 bases and J by 4 bases, with 20 bases between them. This CDR3 has 15 residues. The CDR3 sequence is CASILSGPMVYEQYV. The CDR3 region has the DNA TGTGCCAGCATCCTCTCGGGACCGATGGTTTACGAGCAGTACGTC.

In its sample, this clonotype was seen a few times. This sequence joins TRBV29-1 and TRBJ2-6; either TRBD1 or TRBD2 may fit D (5 bases each). The CDR3 runs to 16 residues. V dropped 4 bases and J dropped 2 bases, with 15 bases sitting between them. CDR1 is SQVTM and CDR2 is ANQGSEA in the germline V gene. The CDR3 DNA reads TGCAGCGTTGGGGCCAGGGTGGAGGCTGGGGCCAACGTCCTGACTTTC. Its translation: CSVGARVEAGANVLTF.

This clonotype was recorded many times. The chain is built from TRBV20-1 and TRBJ2-1, with unresolved D. Trimming stripped 0 bases from V and 1 base from J, with 10 bases between. The CDR3 runs to 15 residues. The germline V gene has CDR1 DFQATT and CDR2 SNEGSKA (reference sequence). The CDR3: CSARDLGVSYNEQFF. In nucleotides, the CDR3 is TGCAGTGCTAGAGATCTAGGAGTATCCTACAATGAGCAGTTCTTC.

The CDR3 region is CASRDRLTEAFF. Written as DNA, the CDR3 is TGTGCCAGCAGGGACAGGCTCACTGAAGCTTTCTTT. The genes are TRBV2 and TRBJ1-1; TRBD1 agrees at 7 bases. The CDR3 sequence is 12 residues long. Germline values: CDR1 SNHLY, CDR2 FYNNEI. The V and J ends lost 6 bases and 4 bases, in that order; junction bases with no gene match: 2.

In this sample, this clonotype turned up many times. This chain joins TRBV29-1 and TRBJ2-1; D remains unclear. The CDR3 is 12 residues long. The V gene's germline CDR1 is SQVTM and CDR2 ANQGSEA. Trimming took off 5 bases at V and 7 bases at J, with 12 bases between the two ends. The CDR3 loop reads CSVHPERNEQFF. The DNA for the CDR3 is TGCAGCGTTCACCCGGAGAGGAATGAGCAGTTCTTC.

The sample holds a few counts of this clonotype. This chain links TRBV6-1 with TRBJ1-6; possibly TRBD1 for D (5 bases). Germline loops: CDR1 MNHNS, CDR2 SASEGT. CDR3 length: 15 residues. Trimming stripped 10 bases from V and 6 bases from J, with 19 bases between. This CDR3 is CATDFLGDGNSPLHF. The CDR3 DNA reads as TGTGCCACCGACTTCTTGGGGGATGGTAATTCACCCCTCCACTTT.

This clonotype was picked up a small number of times. The chain links TRBV11-2 to TRBJ2-7; D is uncertain. V lost 2 bases to trimming and J lost 0 bases, with 8 bases between them. The germline V gene encodes CDR1 SGHAT and CDR2 FQNNGV. The CDR3 runs 14 residues. CDR3 DNA sequence: TGTGCCAGCAGCTTAATTGGAAACTCCTACGAGCAGTACTTC. It encodes CASSLIGNSYEQYF. The whole variable domain, filled in from reference TRBV11-2 and TRBJ2-7, reads EAGVAQSPRYKIIEKRQSVAFWCNPISGHATLYWYQQILGQGPKLLIQFQNNGVVDDSQLPKDRFSAERLKGVDSTLKIQPAKLEDSAVYLCASSLIGNSYEQYFGPGTRLTVT.

The chain links TRBV21-1 to TRBJ1-2; no DNA check was done on the table's D call, TRBD1. TRBV21-1 is deemed a pseudogene. The CDR3 length is 20 residues. The CDR3 sequence is CASSKPGGFVGFPPASGYTF. CDR3 in DNA: TGTGCCAGCAGCAAACCGGGCGGTTTCGTAGGTTTTCCCCCGGCTTCTGGCTACACCTTC.

A few counts support this clonotype. This chain uses TRBV5-6 with TRBJ2-1; a possible D gene is TRBD2 (7 bases). This CDR3 comprises 18 residues. Germline V gene data show CDR1 as SGHDT and CDR2 as YYEEEE. Deletions cut 4 bases from V and 2 bases from J, with 22 bases between. The chain's CDR3 is CASSHRLGGGGTYNEQFF. The CDR3 nucleotides are TGTGCCAGCAGCCACCGCCTGGGTGGGGGGGGCACCTACAATGAGCAGTTCTTC.

This clonotype was found a few times. This CDR3 is CASSFVYNEQFF. CDR3 bases: TGTGCCAGCAGTTTCGTCTACAATGAGCAGTTCTTC. This chain connects TRBV12-3 or TRBV12-4 to TRBJ2-1; D is ambiguous. The length of the CDR3 is 12 residues. V was cut by 3 bases and J by 3 bases, with 3 bases left in between.

The V call is TRBV19, the J call TRBJ2-1; maybe TRBD2 (6 bases). This CDR3 is built from 15 residues. Trimming left V 7 bases short and J 3 bases short, with 16 bases between. Germline V gives CDR1 LNHDA, CDR2 SQIVND (reference sequence). CDR3 loop: CASNGLGEDYNEQFF. The CDR3 nucleotides read TGTGCCAGTAACGGTCTGGGGGAGGACTACAATGAGCAGTTCTTC.

CDR3 sequence: CASSTTGRSYEQYF. Here the CDR3 DNA reads TGTGCCAGCAGCACAACAGGGCGCTCCTACGAGCAGTACTTC. The chain carries TRBV7-9 and TRBJ2-7, with D possibly being TRBD1 (6 bases). The CDR3 length is 14 residues. Trimming removed 5 bases at V and 0 bases at J, with 11 bases between. CDR1 is SEHNR and CDR2 is FQNEAQ in the germline V gene (reference sequence).

This clonotype appeared a few times. V is TRBV9 and J is TRBJ2-2; D is ambiguous. Germline assignment: CDR1 SGDLS and CDR2 YYNGEE. The CDR3 loop spans 15 amino acids. Trimming cost V 1 base and J 0 bases, with 7 bases left between them. The CDR3 loop reads CASSVTASNTGELFF. DNA for the CDR3: TGTGCCAGCAGCGTAACGGCCTCGAACACCGGGGAGCTGTTTTTT.

The V gene is TRBV18, the J gene TRBJ2-7; either TRBD1 or TRBD2 may fit D (5 bases each). V lost 3 bases and J 0 bases, leaving 12 bases between the germline ends. Germline V gene sequence: CDR1 KGHSH, CDR2 LQKENI. The CDR3 is made up of 15 amino acids. The chain's CDR3 is CASSPGAAGSYEQYV. Written as DNA, the CDR3 is TGTGCCAGCTCACCCGGGGCCGCTGGCTCCTACGAGCAGTACGTC.

The V gene is TRBV14, the J gene TRBJ2-7; no firm D call. CDR1 SGHDN and CDR2 FVKESK come from the germline V gene. V shed 5 bases and J shed 7 bases, with 24 bases lying between them. The CDR3 has 16 amino acids. In DNA form, the CDR3 reads TGTGCCAGCAGCTTAAGGGCCCAGACTTCCCTGGGAGAGCAGTACTTC. Residues: CASSLRAQTSLGEQYF.

V gene TRBV24-1 combines with J gene TRBJ2-7; D is ambiguous. Germline CDR1 reads KGHDR; CDR2 reads SFDVKD. CDR3 length: 12 residues. V was pared by 10 bases and J by 3 bases, with 12 bases between. DNA of the CDR3: TGTGCCACTTCGGACGGCCTCTACGAGCAGTACTTC. Residues: CATSDGLYEQYF.

With regard to this clonotype: This clone may be a read error of a much larger clone one base away. The final CDR3 position lacks the conserved phenylalanine or tryptophan, pointing to a likely read error. The chain employs TRBV12-3 or TRBV12-4 and TRBJ1-6, with unresolved D. Trimming cost V 6 bases and J 8 bases, with 17 bases left between them. The CDR3 loop spans 15 amino acids. The CDR3 DNA sequence: TGTGCCAGCAGCCGTGGAACTTCCCAAGATTCACCCCTCCACATT. It specifies CASSRGTSQDSPLHI.

This rearrangement joins TRBV6-1 to TRBJ2-3; TRBD1 agrees at 8 bases. V gave up 7 bases and J gave up 1 base; unmatched junction bases: 7. Per germline, CDR1 MNHNS and CDR2 SASEGT. CDR3 length: 15 amino acids. CDR3 in DNA: TGTGCCAGCACCGAGCAGGACAGGGGCACAGATACGCAGTATTTT. Its translation is CASTEQDRGTDTQYF.